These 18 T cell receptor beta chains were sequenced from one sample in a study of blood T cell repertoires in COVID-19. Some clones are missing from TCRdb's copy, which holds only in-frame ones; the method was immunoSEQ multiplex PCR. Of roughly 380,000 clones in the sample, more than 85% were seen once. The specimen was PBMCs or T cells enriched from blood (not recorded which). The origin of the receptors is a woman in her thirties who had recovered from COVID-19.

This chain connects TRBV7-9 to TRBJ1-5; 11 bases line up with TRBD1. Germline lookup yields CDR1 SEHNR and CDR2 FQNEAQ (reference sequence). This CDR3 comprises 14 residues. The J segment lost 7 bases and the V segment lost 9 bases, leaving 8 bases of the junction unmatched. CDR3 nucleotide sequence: TGTGCCAGTGATAACCGGGACAGGGGGCAGCCCCAGCATTTT. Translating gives CASDNRDRGQPQHF.

The CDR3 DNA reads as TGTGCCAGCAGCACAGGGGGCGCGTTCACCGGGGAGCTGTTTTTT. Protein: CASSTGGAFTGELFF. The chain has TRBV7-9 and TRBJ2-2; TRBD1 matches at 9 bases. Germline trimming cut 5 bases from V and 4 bases from J; bases unmatched to any gene: 5. CDR3 length equals 15 residues. Germline V gene lookup returns CDR1 SEHNR and CDR2 FQNEAQ (reference sequence).

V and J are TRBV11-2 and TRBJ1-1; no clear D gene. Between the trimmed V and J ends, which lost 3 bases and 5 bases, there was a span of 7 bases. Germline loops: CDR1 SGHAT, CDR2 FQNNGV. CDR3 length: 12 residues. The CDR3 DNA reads TGTGCCAGCAGCTTGGCTAGGACTGAAGCTTTCTTT. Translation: CASSLARTEAFF.

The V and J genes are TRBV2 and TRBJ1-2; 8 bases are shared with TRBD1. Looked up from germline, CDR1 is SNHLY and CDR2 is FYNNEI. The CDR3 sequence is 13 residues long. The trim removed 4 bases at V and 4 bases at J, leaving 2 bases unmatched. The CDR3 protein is CASSGDRGYGYTF. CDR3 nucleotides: TGTGCCAGCAGTGGAGACAGGGGCTATGGCTACACCTTC.

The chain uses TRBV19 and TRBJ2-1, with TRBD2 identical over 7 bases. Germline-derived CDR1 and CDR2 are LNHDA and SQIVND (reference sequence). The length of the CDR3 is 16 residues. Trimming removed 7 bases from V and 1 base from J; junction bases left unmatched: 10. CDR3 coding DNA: TGTGCCAGTACCCCTCACGCGGGGGATTCCTACAATGAGCAGTTCTTC. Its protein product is CASTPHAGDSYNEQFF.

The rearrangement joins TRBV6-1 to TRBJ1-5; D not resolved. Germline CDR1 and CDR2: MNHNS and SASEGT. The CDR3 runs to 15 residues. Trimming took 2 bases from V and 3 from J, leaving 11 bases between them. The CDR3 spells CASSESGSNNQPQHF. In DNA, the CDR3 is TGTGCCAGCAGTGAATCTGGGAGTAACAATCAGCCCCAGCATTTT.

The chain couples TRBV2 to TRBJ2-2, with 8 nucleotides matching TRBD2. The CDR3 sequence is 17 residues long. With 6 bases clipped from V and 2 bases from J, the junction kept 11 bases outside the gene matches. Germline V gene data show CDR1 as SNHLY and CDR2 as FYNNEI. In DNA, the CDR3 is TGTGCCAGCAGCCGAAGCGCTAGCGGGTTCAACACCGGGGAGCTGTTTTTT. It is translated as CASSRSASGFNTGELFF.

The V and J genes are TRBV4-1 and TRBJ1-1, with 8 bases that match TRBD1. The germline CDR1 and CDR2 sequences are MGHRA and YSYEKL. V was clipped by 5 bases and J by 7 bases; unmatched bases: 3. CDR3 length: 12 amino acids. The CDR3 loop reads CASSSGTGEAFF. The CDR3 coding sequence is TGCGCCAGCAGCTCAGGGACAGGTGAAGCTTTCTTT.

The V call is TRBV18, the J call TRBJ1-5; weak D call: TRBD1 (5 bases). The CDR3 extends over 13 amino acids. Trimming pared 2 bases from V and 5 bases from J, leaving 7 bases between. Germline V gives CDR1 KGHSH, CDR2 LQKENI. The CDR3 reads CASSPWGDQPQHF. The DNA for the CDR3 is TGTGCCAGCTCACCATGGGGCGATCAGCCCCAGCATTTT.

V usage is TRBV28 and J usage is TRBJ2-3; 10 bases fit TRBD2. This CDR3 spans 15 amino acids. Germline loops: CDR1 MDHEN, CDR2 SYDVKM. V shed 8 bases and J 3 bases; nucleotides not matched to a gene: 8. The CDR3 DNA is TGTGCCAGCGGCCTAGCGGGAGCTGGGACAGATACGCAGTATTTT. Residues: CASGLAGAGTDTQYF. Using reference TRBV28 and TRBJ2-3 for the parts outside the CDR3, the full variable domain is DVKVTQSSRYLVKRTGEKVFLECVQDMDHENMFWYRQDPGLGLRLIYFSYDVKMKEKGDIPEGYSVSREKKERFSLILESASTNQTSMYLCASGLAGAGTDTQYFGPGTRLTVL.

CDR3 DNA: TGTGCCAGCAGCCTCGGGACTTCGAATTCACCCCTCCACTTT. Translation gives CASSLGTSNSPLHF. The rearrangement joins TRBV7-8 to TRBJ1-6, with a possible D match to TRBD1 (5 bases). The CDR3 consists of 14 residues. Per the germline V gene, CDR1 is SGHVS and CDR2 is FQNEAQ. Trimming removed 5 bases at V and 7 bases at J, with 12 bases between.

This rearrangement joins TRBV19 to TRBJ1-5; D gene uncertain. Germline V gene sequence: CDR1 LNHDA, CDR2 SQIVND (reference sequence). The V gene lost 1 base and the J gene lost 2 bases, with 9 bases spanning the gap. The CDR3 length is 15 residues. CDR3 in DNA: TGTGCCAGTAGTATAGGAGGGTTGGGCAATCAGCCCCAGCATTTT. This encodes CASSIGGLGNQPQHF.

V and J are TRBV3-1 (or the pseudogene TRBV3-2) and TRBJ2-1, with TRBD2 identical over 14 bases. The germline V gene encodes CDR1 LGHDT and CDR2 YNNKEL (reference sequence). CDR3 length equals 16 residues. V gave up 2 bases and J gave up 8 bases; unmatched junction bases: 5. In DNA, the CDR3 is TGTGCCAGCAGCCAACGTGGGACTAGCGGGAGCCATGAGCAGTTCTTC. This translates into CASSQRGTSGSHEQFF.

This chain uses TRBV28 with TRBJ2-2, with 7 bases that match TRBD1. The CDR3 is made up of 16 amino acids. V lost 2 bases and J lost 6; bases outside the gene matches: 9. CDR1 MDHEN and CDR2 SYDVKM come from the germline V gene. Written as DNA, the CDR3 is TGTGCCAGCAGTTTACCGACAGGGAGTTGGGCCGGGGAGCTGTTTTTT. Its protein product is CASSLPTGSWAGELFF.

The CDR3 sequence: CASSSGLGGDTQYF. The CDR3 DNA follows: TGTGCCAGCAGCTCCGGACTGGGCGGAGATACGCAGTATTTT. The V gene is TRBV7-8, the J gene TRBJ2-3; TRBD2 is a possible D gene (5 bases). Trimming left V 4 bases short and J 5 bases short, with 13 bases between. CDR3 size: 14 residues. Germline loops: CDR1 SGHVS, CDR2 FQNEAQ. The full variable domain, completed using reference TRBV7-8 and TRBJ2-3, is GAGVSQSPRYKVAKRGQDVALRCDPISGHVSLFWYQQALGQGPEFLTYFQNEAQLDKSGLPSDRFFAERPEGSVSTLKIQRTQQEDSAVYLCASSSGLGGDTQYFGPGTRLTVL.

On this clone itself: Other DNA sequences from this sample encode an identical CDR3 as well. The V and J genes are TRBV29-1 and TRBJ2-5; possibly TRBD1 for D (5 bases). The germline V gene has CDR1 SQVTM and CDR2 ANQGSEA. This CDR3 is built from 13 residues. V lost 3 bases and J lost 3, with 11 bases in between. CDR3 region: CSVDGQGEETQYF. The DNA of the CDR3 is TGCAGCGTTGACGGGCAGGGCGAAGAGACCCAGTACTTC.

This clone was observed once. CDR3 bases: TGTGCCAGCAGCGCAAGGACTAGCGGGGGCCTTTACACCGGGGAGCTGTTTTTT. This codes for CASSARTSGGLYTGELFF. The chain combines TRBV9 with TRBJ2-2, with TRBD2 matching 13 bases. Trimming cost V 3 bases and J 3 bases; bases outside gene matches: 8. CDR3 length: 18 residues. The V gene's germline CDR1 is SGDLS and CDR2 YYNGEE.

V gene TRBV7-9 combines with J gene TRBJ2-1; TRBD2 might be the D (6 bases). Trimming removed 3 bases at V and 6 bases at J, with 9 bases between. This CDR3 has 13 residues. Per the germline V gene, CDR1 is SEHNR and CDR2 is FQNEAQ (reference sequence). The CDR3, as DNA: TGTGCCAGCAGCTTCTTAGCGGTCAATGAGCAGTTCTTC. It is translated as CASSFLAVNEQFF.